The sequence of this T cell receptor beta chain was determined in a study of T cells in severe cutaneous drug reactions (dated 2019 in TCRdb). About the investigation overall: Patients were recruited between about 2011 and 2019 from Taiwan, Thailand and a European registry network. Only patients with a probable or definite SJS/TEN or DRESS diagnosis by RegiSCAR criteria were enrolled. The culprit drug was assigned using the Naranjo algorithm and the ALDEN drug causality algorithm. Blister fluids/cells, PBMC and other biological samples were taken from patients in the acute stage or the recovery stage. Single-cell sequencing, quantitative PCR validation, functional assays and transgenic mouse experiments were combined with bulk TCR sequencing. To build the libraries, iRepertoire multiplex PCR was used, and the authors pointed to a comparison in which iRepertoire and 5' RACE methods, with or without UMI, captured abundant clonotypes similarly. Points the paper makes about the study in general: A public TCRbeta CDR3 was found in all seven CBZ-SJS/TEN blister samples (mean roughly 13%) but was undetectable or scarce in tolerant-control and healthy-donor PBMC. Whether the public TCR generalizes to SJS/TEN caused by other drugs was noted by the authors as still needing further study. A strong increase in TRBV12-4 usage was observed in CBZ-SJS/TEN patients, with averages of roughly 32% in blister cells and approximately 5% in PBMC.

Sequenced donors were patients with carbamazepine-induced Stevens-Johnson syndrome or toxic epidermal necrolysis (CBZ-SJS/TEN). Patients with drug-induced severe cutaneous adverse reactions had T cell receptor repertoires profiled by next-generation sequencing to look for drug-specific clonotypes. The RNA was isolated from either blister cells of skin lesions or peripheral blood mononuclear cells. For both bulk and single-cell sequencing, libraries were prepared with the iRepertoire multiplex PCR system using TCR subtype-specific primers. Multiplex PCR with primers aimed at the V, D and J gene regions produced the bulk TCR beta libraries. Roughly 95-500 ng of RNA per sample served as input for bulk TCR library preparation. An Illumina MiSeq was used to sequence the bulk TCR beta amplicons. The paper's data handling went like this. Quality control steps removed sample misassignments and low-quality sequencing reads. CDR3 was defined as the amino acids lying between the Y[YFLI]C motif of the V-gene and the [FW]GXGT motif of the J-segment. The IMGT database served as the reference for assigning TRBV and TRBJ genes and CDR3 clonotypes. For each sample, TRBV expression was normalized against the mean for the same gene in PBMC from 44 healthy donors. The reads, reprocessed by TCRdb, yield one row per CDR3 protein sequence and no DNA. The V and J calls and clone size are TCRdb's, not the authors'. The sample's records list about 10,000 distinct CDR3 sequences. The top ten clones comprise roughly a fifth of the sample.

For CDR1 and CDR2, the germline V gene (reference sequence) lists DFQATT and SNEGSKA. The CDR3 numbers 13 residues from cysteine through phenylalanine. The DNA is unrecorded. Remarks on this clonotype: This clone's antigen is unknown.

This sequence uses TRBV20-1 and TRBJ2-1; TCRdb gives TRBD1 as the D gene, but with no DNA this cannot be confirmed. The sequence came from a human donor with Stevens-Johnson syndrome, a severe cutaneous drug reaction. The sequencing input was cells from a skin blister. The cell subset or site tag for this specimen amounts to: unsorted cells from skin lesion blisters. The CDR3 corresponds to CSARETGGNEQFF.